The 16 T cell receptor beta chains presented below share a single source sample, sequenced in a study of blood T cell repertoires in COVID-19. The method was immunoSEQ multiplex PCR; TCRdb's version includes in-frame clones alone and lacks a portion of them. This table has approximately 90,000 clones, about 87% appearing once. The sample comprised peripheral blood. These receptors all come from a human donor in a cohort sampled during active COVID-19.

The V gene is TRBV11-2, the J gene TRBJ2-4; D call uncertain. Germline CDR1 SGHAT, CDR2 FQNNGV. V was trimmed by 5 bases and J by 0 bases, leaving 14 bases between them. This CDR3 has 16 residues. The CDR3 DNA reads as TGTGCCAGCAGCCGCCCCAGGTCCCTAGCCAAAAACATTCAGTACTTC. It encodes CASSRPRSLAKNIQYF.

The gene calls are TRBV4-2 and TRBJ2-5; 10 bases fit TRBD2. The germline gives CDR1 LGHNA, CDR2 YNFKEQ. The CDR3 extends over 17 amino acids. V dropped 0 bases and J dropped 5; count of bases not matched to a gene: 9. CDR3 sequence reads: CASSQDPAGGLRETQYF. Here the CDR3 DNA reads TGTGCCAGCAGCCAAGATCCAGCGGGGGGGCTACGGGAGACCCAGTACTTC.

The chain combines TRBV13 with TRBJ2-6; TRBD1 is a possible D gene (5 bases). Looked up from germline, CDR1 is PRHDT and CDR2 is FYEKMQ (reference sequence). This CDR3 region has 14 residues. The V and J ends lost 3 bases and 4 bases respectively, with 7 bases between them. CDR3 nucleotides: TGTGCCAGCAGCTTCACAGGCGGGGCCAACGTCCTGACTTTC. Protein: CASSFTGGANVLTF.

A note on this clone: This sample includes further DNA sequences coding for the same CDR3. The chain uses TRBV18 and TRBJ1-6; 7 nucleotides agree with TRBD1. The CDR3 is 13 amino acids. From germline, CDR1 is KGHSH and CDR2 LQKENI. With V trimmed by 5 bases and J by 6 bases, 1 base remained unmatched. This chain's CDR3 is CASSRDSNSPLHF. In nucleotides, the CDR3 is TGTGCCAGCTCAAGGGACAGTAATTCACCCCTCCACTTT. Full variable domain (rest looked up from reference TRBV18 and TRBJ1-6): NAGVMQNPRHLVRRRGQEARLRCSPMKGHSHVYWYRQLPEEGLKFMVYLQKENIIDESGMPKERFSAEFPKEGPSILRIQQVVRGDSAAYFCASSRDSNSPLHFGNGTRLTVT.

V is TRBV28 and J is TRBJ1-1; 10 nucleotides align to TRBD1. Trimming took 6 bases from V and 7 from J; bases not matched to a gene: 11. The CDR3 totals 15 residues. Germline values: CDR1 MDHEN, CDR2 SYDVKM. CDR3 in amino acids: CASRLTGGPSIEAFF. Written as DNA, the CDR3 is TGTGCCAGCAGGCTGACAGGGGGCCCTTCAATTGAAGCTTTCTTT.

V usage is TRBV5-1 and J usage is TRBJ2-2; no clear D gene. V lost 0 bases and J lost 0, with 9 bases in between. This CDR3 is 16 amino acids long. Looked up from germline, CDR1 is SGHRS and CDR2 is YFSETQ. For the CDR3, the DNA is TGCGCCAGCAGCTTGGACGGCAGGACGAACACCGGGGAGCTGTTTTTT. Protein product: CASSLDGRTNTGELFF. The variable domain in full, with the rest retrieved from reference TRBV5-1 and TRBJ2-2, is KAGVTQTPRYLIKTRGQQVTLSCSPISGHRSVSWYQQTPGQGLQFLFEYFSETQRNKGNFPGRFSGRQFSNSRSEMNVSTLELGDSALYLCASSLDGRTNTGELFFGEGSRLTVL.

V is TRBV18 and J is TRBJ2-3; 7 bases are shared with TRBD2. Trimming cost V 1 base and J 4 bases; bases outside gene matches: 5. Germline values: CDR1 KGHSH, CDR2 LQKENI. The CDR3 length is 15 residues. The CDR3 nucleotides read TGTGCCAGCTCACCACTAAGCGGGGCCGCAGATACGCAGTATTTT. Amino acids: CASSPLSGAADTQYF.

The rearrangement uses TRBV6-5 and TRBJ1-5; 10 nucleotides match TRBD1. Germline loops: CDR1 MNHEY, CDR2 SVGAGI. This CDR3 spans 14 amino acids. The junction had 8 bases not matched to a gene; V was cut back by 11 bases and J by 4 bases. CDR3 sequence reads: CAGTPGQGNQPQHF. The CDR3 region has the DNA TGTGCCGGCACACCGGGACAGGGGAATCAGCCCCAGCATTTT.

This clone turned up a few times. The chain couples TRBV5-1 to TRBJ1-3; D gene uncertain. CDR1 is SGHRS, CDR2 YFSETQ, per germline. V was cut by 4 bases and J by 0 bases, with 11 bases left in between. The CDR3 extends over 15 amino acids. The CDR3, as DNA: TGCGCCAGCAGCGTGGACTGGAGCTCTGGAAACACCATATATTTT. Residues: CASSVDWSSGNTIYF.

This chain connects TRBV19 to TRBJ2-1; TRBD2 agrees at 10 bases. Germline V gene sequence: CDR1 LNHDA, CDR2 SQIVND (reference sequence). J gave up 8 bases and V 6 bases, and 7 bases lay outside the gene matches. There are 14 residues in the CDR3. This chain's CDR3 is CASSPSGGVDEQFF. In nucleotides, the CDR3 is TGTGCCAGTAGCCCAAGCGGGGGGGTCGATGAGCAGTTCTTC.

V gene TRBV18 combines with J gene TRBJ2-1; TRBD2 matches at 11 bases. CDR1 and CDR2 (germline): KGHSH, LQKENI. The CDR3 extends over 16 amino acids. Trimming at V came to 5 bases and at J to 5 bases, leaving 8 bases not matched to a gene. DNA of the CDR3: TGTGCCAGCTCAGCTCGACTAGCGGGGCTAGACAATGAGCAGTTCTTC. This encodes CASSARLAGLDNEQFF.

The CDR3 DNA follows: TGTGCCAGCACGGGACAGGTATCCTACAATGAGCAGTTCTTC. Amino acid sequence: CASTGQVSYNEQFF. This chain links TRBV6-5 with TRBJ2-1; 8 bases align to TRBD1. Germline values: CDR1 MNHEY, CDR2 SVGAGI. Germline trimming cut 7 bases from V and 1 base from J; bases unmatched to any gene: 3. The CDR3 consists of 14 residues.

V usage is TRBV2 and J usage is TRBJ1-1; 8 bases are a match to TRBD1. Losses at the gene ends were 5 bases for V and 1 base for J; bases not matched to a gene: 6. The V gene's germline CDR1 is SNHLY and CDR2 FYNNEI. This CDR3 has 15 residues. CDR3 in amino acids: CASSIRDRPNTEAFF. DNA for the CDR3: TGTGCCAGCAGTATTAGGGACAGGCCGAACACTGAAGCTTTCTTT.

The genes are TRBV15 and TRBJ2-7; the D gene is possibly TRBD1 (6 bases). Trimming removed 0 bases at V and 2 bases at J, with 14 bases between. This CDR3 contains 16 residues. CDR1 is LNHNV, CDR2 YYDKDF, per germline (reference sequence). The CDR3 protein is CATSRDLLGGAYEQYF. The CDR3 bases are TGTGCCACCAGCAGAGATCTTCTAGGGGGAGCCTACGAGCAGTACTTC.

This clone has just a few counts. CDR3 coding DNA: TGTGCCAGCAGCTTTCAAGCAGGGCCCACCAACACTGAAGCTTTCTTT. Translating gives CASSFQAGPTNTEAFF. V usage is TRBV7-8 and J usage is TRBJ1-1, with D perhaps TRBD1 (5 bases). V dropped 3 bases and J dropped 2 bases, with 16 bases sitting between them. This CDR3 contains 16 residues. Germline CDR1 and CDR2: SGHVS and FQNEAQ.

V is TRBV24-1 and J is TRBJ1-1; no firm D call. Trimming shortened V by 1 base and J by 8 bases, and 7 bases separated the two germline ends. The CDR3 spans 12 residues. The germline CDR1 and CDR2 sequences are KGHDR and SFDVKD. CDR3 amino acids: CATSDFTGEAFF. Written as DNA, the CDR3 is TGTGCCACCAGTGATTTCACGGGGGAAGCTTTCTTT.